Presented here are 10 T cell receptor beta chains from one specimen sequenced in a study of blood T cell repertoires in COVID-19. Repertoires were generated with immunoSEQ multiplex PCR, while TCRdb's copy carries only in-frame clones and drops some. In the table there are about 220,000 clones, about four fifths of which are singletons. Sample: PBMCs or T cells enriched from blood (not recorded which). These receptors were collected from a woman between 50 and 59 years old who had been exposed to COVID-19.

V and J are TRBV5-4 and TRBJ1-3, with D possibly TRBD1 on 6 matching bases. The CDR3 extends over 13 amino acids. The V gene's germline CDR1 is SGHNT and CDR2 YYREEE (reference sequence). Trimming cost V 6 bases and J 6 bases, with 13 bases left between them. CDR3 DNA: TGTGCCAGCACCCGAGGGGGGGAAAACACCATATATTTT. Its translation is CASTRGGENTIYF.

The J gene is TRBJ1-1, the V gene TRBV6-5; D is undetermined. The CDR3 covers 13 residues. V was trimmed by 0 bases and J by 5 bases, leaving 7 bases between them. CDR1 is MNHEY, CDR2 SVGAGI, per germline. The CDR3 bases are TGTGCCAGCAGTTACTCGACGGGAACTGAAGCTTTCTTT. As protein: CASSYSTGTEAFF.

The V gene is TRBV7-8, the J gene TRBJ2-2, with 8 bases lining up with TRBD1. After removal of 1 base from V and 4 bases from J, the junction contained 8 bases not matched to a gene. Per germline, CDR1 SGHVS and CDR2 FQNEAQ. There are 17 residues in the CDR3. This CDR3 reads CASSLGGRGHGTGELFF. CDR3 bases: TGTGCCAGCAGCTTAGGGGGCAGGGGGCACGGCACCGGGGAGCTGTTTTTT. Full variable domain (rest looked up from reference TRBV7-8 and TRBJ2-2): GAGVSQSPRYKVAKRGQDVALRCDPISGHVSLFWYQQALGQGPEFLTYFQNEAQLDKSGLPSDRFFAERPEGSVSTLKIQRTQQEDSAVYLCASSLGGRGHGTGELFFGEGSRLTVL.

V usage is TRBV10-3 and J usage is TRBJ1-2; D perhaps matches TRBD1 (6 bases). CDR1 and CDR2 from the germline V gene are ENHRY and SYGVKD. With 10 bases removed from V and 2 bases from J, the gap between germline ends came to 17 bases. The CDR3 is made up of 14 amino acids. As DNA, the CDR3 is TGTGCCAGCAGGGGCGCGACAGCAAACTATGGCTACACCTTC. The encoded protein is CASRGATANYGYTF.

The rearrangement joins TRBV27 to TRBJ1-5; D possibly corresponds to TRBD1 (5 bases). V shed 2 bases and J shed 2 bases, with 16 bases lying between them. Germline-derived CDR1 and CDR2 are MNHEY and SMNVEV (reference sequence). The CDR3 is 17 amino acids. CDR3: CASSLAGGRWGNQPQHF. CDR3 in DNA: TGTGCCAGCAGTTTAGCGGGGGGGAGGTGGGGCAATCAGCCCCAGCATTTT.

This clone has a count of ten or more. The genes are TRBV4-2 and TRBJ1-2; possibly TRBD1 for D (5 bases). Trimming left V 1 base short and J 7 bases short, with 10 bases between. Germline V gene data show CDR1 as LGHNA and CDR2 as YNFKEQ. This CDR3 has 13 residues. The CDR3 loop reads CASSQAGVRGYTF. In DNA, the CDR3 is TGTGCCAGCAGCCAAGCGGGGGTTCGTGGCTACACCTTC.

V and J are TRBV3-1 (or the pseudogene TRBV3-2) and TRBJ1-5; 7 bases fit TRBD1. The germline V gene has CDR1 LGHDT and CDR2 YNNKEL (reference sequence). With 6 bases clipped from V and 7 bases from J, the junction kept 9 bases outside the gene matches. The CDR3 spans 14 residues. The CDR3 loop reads CASSRQGSNQPQHF. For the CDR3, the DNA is TGTGCCAGCAGTCGACAGGGAAGTAACCAGCCCCAGCATTTT.

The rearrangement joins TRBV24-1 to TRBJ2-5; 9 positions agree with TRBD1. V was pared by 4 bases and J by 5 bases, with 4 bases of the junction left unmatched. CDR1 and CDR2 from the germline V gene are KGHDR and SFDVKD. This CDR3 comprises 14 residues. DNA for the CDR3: TGTGCCACCAGTGACTCCGGGACAGGGGAGACCCAGTACTTC. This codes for CATSDSGTGETQYF.

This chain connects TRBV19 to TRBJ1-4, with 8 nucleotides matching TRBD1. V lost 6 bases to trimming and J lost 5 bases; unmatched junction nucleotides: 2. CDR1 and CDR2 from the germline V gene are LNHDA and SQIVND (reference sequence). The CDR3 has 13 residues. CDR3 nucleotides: TGTGCCAGTAGGACAGGGGTGAATGAAAAACTGTTTTTT. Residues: CASRTGVNEKLFF.

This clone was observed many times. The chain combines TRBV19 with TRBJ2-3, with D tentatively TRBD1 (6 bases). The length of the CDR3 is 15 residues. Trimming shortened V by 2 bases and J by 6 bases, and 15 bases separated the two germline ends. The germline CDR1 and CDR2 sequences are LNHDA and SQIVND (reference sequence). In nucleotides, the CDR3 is TGTGCCAGTAGTATATCCCCCGACAGGCCTGATACGCAGTATTTT. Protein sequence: CASSISPDRPDTQYF.